The T cell receptor (beta chain) described here comes from a study of blood T cell repertoires in COVID-19. To note about this clone: This specimen includes other DNA sequences encoding the same CDR3.

Sequencing used immunoSEQ multiplex PCR; TCRdb keeps in-frame clones, though not all of them. The sample holds roughly 110,000 clones, 82% seen once. In germline, CDR1 is WNHNN, CDR2 SYGVQD (reference sequence). The germline V and J ends were trimmed by 6 bases and 0 bases, with 6 bases remaining between them. The CDR3 has 12 residues. The TCR comes from an older man with acute or convalescent COVID-19. The genes are TRBV10-1 and TRBJ2-7; D remains unclear. Sequences were obtained from peripheral blood. For the CDR3, the DNA is TGCGCCAGCAGCAGAAGCTCCTACGAGCAGTACTTC. Amino acid sequence: CASSRSSYEQYF.